Included here is one TCR beta chain sequence, with context. Its antigen is currently unknown. Method: immunoSEQ multiplex PCR; TCRdb's copy keeps in-frame clones and lacks some. Of about 54,000 clones detected, 80% to 85% appear once; the ten largest clones hold about 3.7%. Germline loops: CDR1 LNHDA, CDR2 SQIVND (reference sequence). This CDR3 region has 14 residues. V was cut by 5 bases and J by 6 bases, with 11 bases left in between. The data belong to a study of a mutant IDH1 vaccine in newly diagnosed glioma. Study-wide background: Scheduled for weeks 1, 3, 5, 7, 11, 15, 19 and 23, eight vaccinations were given to patients.

Time point of the sample: week 5, during vaccination. Doses consisted of 300 ug of mutant IDH1 20-mer peptide each, paired with topical imiquimod. Source: PBMCs, taken from a glioma patient whose treatment included an IDH1 peptide vaccine. The chain is built from TRBV19 and TRBJ1-6; D is unresolved. The receptor was isolated from a man aged 25 to 45 with glioma. CDR3 in amino acids: CASSFRTANSPLHF. CDR3 nucleotide sequence: TGTGCCAGTAGTTTCCGGACGGCTAATTCACCCCTCCACTTT.